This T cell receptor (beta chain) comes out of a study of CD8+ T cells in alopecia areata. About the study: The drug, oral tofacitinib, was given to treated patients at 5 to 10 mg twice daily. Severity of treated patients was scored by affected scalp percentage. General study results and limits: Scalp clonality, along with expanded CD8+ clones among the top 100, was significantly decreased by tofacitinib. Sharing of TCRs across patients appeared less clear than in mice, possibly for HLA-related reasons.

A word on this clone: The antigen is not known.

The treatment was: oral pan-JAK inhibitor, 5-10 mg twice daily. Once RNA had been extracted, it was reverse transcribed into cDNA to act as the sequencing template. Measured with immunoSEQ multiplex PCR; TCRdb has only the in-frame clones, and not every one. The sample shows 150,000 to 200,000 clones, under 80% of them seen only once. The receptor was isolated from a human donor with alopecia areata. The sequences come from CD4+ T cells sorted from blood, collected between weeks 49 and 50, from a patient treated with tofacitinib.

In DNA form, the CDR3 reads TGTGCCACCAGCAGAGAGAGACTAGCGGGGGGCCTTAGCACAGATACGCAGTATTTT. Protein: CATSRERLAGGLSTDTQYF. The rearrangement joins TRBV15 to TRBJ2-3; 13 bases are a match to TRBD2. The junction had 6 bases not matched to a gene; V was cut back by 0 bases and J by 0 bases. Looked up from germline, CDR1 is LNHNV and CDR2 is YYDKDF (reference sequence). This CDR3 spans 19 amino acids.